The rows below give T cell receptor beta chains drawn from one sample of a study of naive and memory T cell subsets. TCRdb ran MiXCR on the UMI-ligation and nested PCR reads and lists one entry per CDR3 protein. The sample lists 120,000 to 150,000 distinct CDR3 sequences, roughly a fifth occurring once. Material: naive CD8+ T cells from blood. The receptor source for this set is a human donor in good health. CDR3s leave out the opening cysteine and the closing phenylalanine or tryptophan. D genes are given only for firm matches.

cdr3_length v_call d_call cdr3_aa
11 TRBV27 NA ASSFGGLDEQY
14 TRBV5-1 NA ASSWSGGYSTDTQY
9 TRBV12-3/TRBV12-4 NA ASSDPYEQY
13 TRBV12-3/TRBV12-4 NA ASSLVPPRNYGYT
12 TRBV6-5 NA ASSYRGDGNIQY
12 TRBV9 TRBD2 ASSAGTRAYEQY
12 TRBV7-2 TRBD1 ASTSGQGNEEEY
12 TRBV6-2/TRBV6-3 TRBD2 ASSYKAGDGELF
13 TRBV29-1 NA SVPGGGPGYNEQF
11 TRBV14 NA ASSPRNTGELF
15 TRBV6-5 TRBD2 ASSYALAGTGVDTQY
12 TRBV27 TRBD1 ASSPDRGTDTQY
12 TRBV12-3/TRBV12-4 NA ASSTTHLGNEQY
11 TRBV27 NA ASSLVTANEQF
12 TRBV28 NA ASRPANSQETQY
12 TRBV9 TRBD1 ASSERTGDYEQY
12 TRBV6-6 NA ASSYGGPYNEQF
14 TRBV4-1 TRBD2 ASSQDPSAGQETQY
13 TRBV7-9 NA ASNGENPSGNTIY
13 TRBV27 NA ASSADRVAGYEQY
14 TRBV28 NA ASSQGGEISYNEQF
18 TRBV4-3 TRBD1 ASSQEVIWDREANTGELF